This T cell receptor beta chain was captured by sequencing in a study of cytomegalovirus exposure and HLA in healthy donors. Whole-study findings and limits: TCR beta V segments were, for the most part, productive about 90% or about 30% of the time in an earlier analysis. TCR beta V- and J-gene trimming was later associated with a missense DCLRE1C variant.

This CDR3 has 14 residues. V shed 2 bases and J shed 4 bases, with 12 bases lying between them. CDR1 is SGHTA, CDR2 FQGNSA, per germline. As concerns this clone: Its antigen is unknown.

Primers for the PCR totalled 60 Vbeta and 13 Jbeta. As processed by the authors: Later, roughly 80 million unique TCR beta chains were counted in an analysis, and 8.5 million to 13 million of them were shared. Generated by immunoSEQ multiplex PCR, the TCRdb table keeps only in-frame clones and is missing some. The V and J calls and clone size are taken from that table; D and trimming were inferred from the DNA. The table lists some 120,000 clones, approximately 68% of them singletons. The clonotype comes from a man aged 30 to 39 in good health and CMV-seropositive. The chain carries TRBV7-2 and TRBJ2-7; TRBD2 is a possible D gene (6 bases). The sequenced sample consisted of PBMCs. CDR3 sequence: CASSLLRGGYEQYF. The CDR3 DNA reads TGTGCCAGCAGCTTACTGCGGGGAGGATACGAGCAGTACTTC.